The T cell receptor (beta chain) described here comes from a study of cytomegalovirus exposure and HLA in healthy donors. PCR involved 60 Vbeta and 13 Jbeta primers. Measured with immunoSEQ multiplex PCR; TCRdb has only the in-frame clones, and not every one. The sample lists about 96,000 clones, 77% seen once, with about 7% in the top ten. Germline V gives CDR1 LNHNV, CDR2 YYDKDF (reference sequence). The CDR3 covers 13 residues. This clone was recorded only once. An end of the junction does not agree with germline; a read error may underlie this. Sample: PBMCs. This chain joins TRBV15 and TRBJ2-7, with 7 positions matching TRBD1. The sequence was collected from a middle-aged man in good health and CMV-seropositive. CDR3: CATSSGTAYGQYF. In DNA form, the CDR3 reads TGTGCCACCAGCAGCGGGACAGCCTACGGGCAGTACTTC.